The 20 T cell receptor beta chains below come from one sample, sequenced in a study of blood T cells in healthy people across ages. PCR was performed a second time for about 7 to 12 cycles using a sample-barcoded 5' primer and a J-beta primer mix. In TCRdb, the 5' RACE reads were re-called with MiXCR into one record per CDR3 protein. Of roughly 900,000 distinct CDR3 sequences listed, roughly 43% are singletons. The sequenced material came from blood. The receptors shown here come from a man aged 30 to 39 in good health.

This clonotype came up a few times. The chain joins TRBV7-2 to TRBJ2-7, with D possibly being TRBD1 (6 bases). Germline V CDR1 and CDR2: SGHTA, FQGNSA. V shed 4 bases and J shed 2 bases, with 12 bases lying between them. The CDR3 has 14 amino acids. CDR3 DNA: TGTGCCAGCAGCTCGAAGACAGGCCCCTACGAGCAGTACTTC. Translating gives CASSSKTGPYEQYF.

J is TRBJ2-7 and V is TRBV6-2 or TRBV6-3; D possibly corresponds to TRBD1 (5 bases). V lost 0 bases and J lost 2, with 14 bases in between. The CDR3 spans 16 residues. The germline V gene encodes CDR1 MNHEY and CDR2 SVGEGT. The CDR3 nucleotides are TGTGCCAGCAGTTACTCGGTACTGAGACAGACCTACGAGCAGTACTTC. Translating gives CASSYSVLRQTYEQYF.

The sample holds a few counts of this clonotype. The chain carries TRBV12-3 or TRBV12-4 and TRBJ2-3; tentative D call: TRBD2 (5 bases). The V and J ends lost 2 bases and 2 bases respectively, with 8 bases between them. The CDR3 spans 14 residues. CDR3 sequence: CASSLFRDTDTQYF. CDR3 sequence (DNA): TGTGCCAGCAGTTTATTTCGGGACACAGATACGCAGTATTTT.

The chain couples TRBV6-2 or TRBV6-3 to TRBJ2-1; weak D call: TRBD2 (5 bases). CDR1 MNHEY and CDR2 SVGEGT come from the germline V gene. V lost 5 bases and J lost 9, with 14 bases in between. The CDR3 extends over 13 amino acids. The CDR3, as DNA: TGTGCCAGCAGTCCTAGCTATTGGGGTGAGCAGTTCTTC. Amino acid sequence: CASSPSYWGEQFF.

This clonotype appeared once. A much bigger clone sits one base away, suggesting this may be a read error. This chain uses TRBV28 with TRBJ1-2; 7 bases match TRBD1. V lost 6 bases and J lost 6; bases outside the gene matches: 7. CDR3 size: 13 residues. The germline gives CDR1 MDHEN, CDR2 SYDVKM. Written as DNA, the CDR3 is TGTGCCAGCAGGCCTGACAGGGTAGATGGCTACACCTTC. Residues: CASRPDRVDGYTF.

This clonotype was found a few times. The chain combines TRBV12-3 or TRBV12-4 with TRBJ2-4; D ambiguous. CDR3 length: 12 residues. V lost 1 base and J lost 9, with 7 bases in between. The CDR3 region has the DNA TGTGCCAGCAGTTTAGGGGGAAGCATTCAGTACTTC. It specifies CASSLGGSIQYF.

The table lists this clonotype with a count of one. The V and J genes are TRBV11-2 and TRBJ1-1; TRBD1 might be the D (5 bases). The CDR3 has 13 residues. Per the germline V gene, CDR1 is SGHAT and CDR2 is FQNNGV. The ends were cut back, 0 bases at V and 6 bases at J, with 8 bases in the middle. The CDR3 bases are TGTGCCAGCAGCTTAGATCTGACAGCTGAAGCTTTCTTT. Translated: CASSLDLTAEAFF.

This clonotype was found a few times. The rearrangement uses TRBV27 and TRBJ2-3; 9 bases line up with TRBD2. This CDR3 is built from 15 residues. V lost 8 bases, J lost 1 base, and 7 bases stayed unmatched. Germline CDR1 is MNHEY and CDR2 is SMNVEV (reference sequence). CDR3 loop: CASAFRTSGTDTQYF. The DNA of the CDR3 is TGTGCCAGCGCCTTTCGGACTAGCGGCACAGATACGCAGTATTTT.

The chain uses TRBV5-8 and TRBJ2-7; TRBD1 matches at 9 bases. Germline lookup yields CDR1 SGHTS and CDR2 YDEGEE. V lost 4 bases and J lost 3; bases outside the gene matches: 11. CDR3 length: 16 amino acids. The CDR3 reads CASSPGQGLVFYEQYF. CDR3 bases: TGTGCCAGCAGCCCTGGACAGGGGCTAGTCTTCTACGAGCAGTACTTC. Using reference TRBV5-8 and TRBJ2-7 for the parts outside the CDR3, the full variable domain is EAGVTQSPTHLIKTRGQQATLRCSPISGHTSVYWYQQALGLGLQFLLWYDEGEERNRGNFPPRFSGRQFPNYSSELNVNALELEDSALYLCASSPGQGLVFYEQYFGPGTRLTVT.

This clonotype was seen a handful of times. V usage is TRBV9 and J usage is TRBJ2-3, with D perhaps matching TRBD1 (6 bases). The length of the CDR3 is 14 residues. Germline CDR1 is SGDLS and CDR2 is YYNGEE. Trimming left V 3 bases short and J 4 bases short, with 12 bases between. The CDR3 DNA follows: TGTGCCAGCAGCGCCGGTGGGGGCCCAGATACGCAGTATTTT. Its translation: CASSAGGGPDTQYF.

This clonotype was seen a few times. The chain uses TRBV14 and TRBJ2-7; D is ambiguous. The CDR3 contains 15 residues. Germline lookup yields CDR1 SGHDN and CDR2 FVKESK. V gave up 1 base and J gave up 3 bases, with 13 bases separating them. The CDR3 sequence is CASSQGSARIYEQYF. The CDR3 nucleotides are TGTGCCAGCAGCCAAGGGTCCGCCCGGATCTACGAGCAGTACTTC.

The chain carries TRBV4-2 and TRBJ1-2, with D maybe TRBD1 (5 bases). V lost 0 bases and J 1 base, leaving 15 bases between the germline ends. Germline CDR1 LGHNA, CDR2 YNFKEQ. The CDR3 is 17 amino acids. The CDR3 nucleotides are TGTGCCAGCAGCCAAGAGGCCGGGGCTATACTTAACTATGGCTACACCTTC. Translating it yields CASSQEAGAILNYGYTF.

The chain recombines TRBV6-5 with TRBJ2-4, with D possibly matching TRBD2 (5 bases). Germline-derived CDR1 and CDR2 are MNHEY and SVGAGI. V lost 2 bases, J lost 8 bases, and 13 bases lay in between. This CDR3 comprises 14 residues. The CDR3 protein is CASSYTGSWDIQYF. CDR3 DNA: TGTGCCAGCAGTTACACGGGGTCATGGGACATTCAGTACTTC.

This chain connects TRBV13 to TRBJ2-7; D gene ambiguous. The CDR3 loop spans 13 amino acids. Trimming shortened V by 5 bases and J by 7 bases, and 15 bases separated the two germline ends. Germline lookup yields CDR1 PRHDT and CDR2 FYEKMQ (reference sequence). CDR3 nucleotide sequence: TGTGCCAGCAGCCCGGACGGCGGACGGGAGCAGTACTTC. Translating gives CASSPDGGREQYF.

This chain joins TRBV3-1 and TRBJ2-2; D not certain. Trimming left V 0 bases short and J 7 bases short, with 6 bases between. Germline V gives CDR1 LGHDT, CDR2 YNNKEL (reference sequence). This CDR3 is 13 amino acids long. In DNA, the CDR3 is TGTGCCAGCAGCCAAGAAGGGCGCGGGGAGCTGTTTTTT. Amino acids: CASSQEGRGELFF.

This clonotype was seen a handful of times. The chain employs TRBV27 and TRBJ1-2; a weak D match, TRBD1 (5 bases). The CDR3 contains 14 residues. V was shortened by 5 bases and J by 5 bases, with 15 bases between the two germline ends. CDR1 is MNHEY, CDR2 SMNVEV, per germline (reference sequence). CDR3 sequence reads: CASSPQQESYGYTF. The CDR3 DNA is TGTGCCAGCAGTCCACAACAGGAATCTTATGGCTACACCTTC.

The chain has TRBV29-1 and TRBJ2-1, with D maybe TRBD1 (5 bases). Gene TRBJ2-7 matches the end of the DNA better, so the J call may be wrong. Germline CDR1 reads SQVTM; CDR2 reads ANQGSEA. The CDR3 has 14 amino acids. Here the CDR3 DNA reads TGCAGCACGGACACTATTAGCTCCTACAATGAGCAGTACTTC. Translated, it gives CSTDTISSYNEQYF.

The chain combines TRBV6-6 with TRBJ1-1, with TRBD1 matching over 9 bases. V was pared by 4 bases and J by 5 bases, with 2 bases of the junction left unmatched. The CDR3 contains 13 residues. The germline gives CDR1 MNHNY, CDR2 SVGAGI (reference sequence). This CDR3 reads CASSWDRVTEAFF. The CDR3 nucleotides are TGTGCCAGCAGTTGGGACAGGGTTACTGAAGCTTTCTTT.

This rearrangement joins TRBV25-1 to TRBJ2-5, with 11 positions matching TRBD2. The CDR3 totals 15 residues. The V and J ends lost 5 bases and 6 bases, in that order; junction bases with no gene match: 8. CDR1 MGHDK and CDR2 SYGVNS come from the germline V gene. CDR3 region: CASSTLAGGRKTQYF. CDR3 nucleotide sequence: TGTGCCAGCAGTACCCTAGCGGGGGGCAGAAAGACCCAGTACTTC.

This rearrangement joins TRBV20-1 to TRBJ2-1, with D possibly being TRBD1 or TRBD2 (6 bases each). Germline CDR1 reads DFQATT; CDR2 reads SNEGSKA (reference sequence). CDR3 length equals 16 residues. Trimming removed 3 bases from V and 6 bases from J, with 21 bases in between. The CDR3 nucleotides read TGCAGTGCTAGTATCGGGGGCCCTCCCTCCCGCAATGAGCAGTTCTTC. It is translated as CSASIGGPPSRNEQFF.